The 28 T cell receptor beta chains below all came from one sample that was sequenced in a study of identical twins. One entry per CDR3 protein, called by TCRdb with MiXCR from the 5' RACE reads. The table lists around 290,000 distinct CDR3 sequences, roughly 10% of them singletons. These data also featured in a second study, about yellow fever vaccine responses in identical twins.

The sequenced sample consisted of CD8+ T cells sorted from blood. The receptors derive from a woman under 30 in good health.

This clonotype was detected only a few times. The chain joins TRBV7-9 to TRBJ1-2; no reliable D call. Trimming took 6 bases from V and 11 from J, leaving 16 bases between them. The CDR3 length is 12 residues. Per germline, CDR1 SEHNR and CDR2 FQNEAQ (reference sequence). The CDR3 loop reads CASSAGRNTYTF. CDR3 nucleotides: TGTGCCAGCAGTGCAGGACGAAATACTTACACCTTC.

The V gene is TRBV4-2, the J gene TRBJ1-4; unclear D gene. CDR3 length: 15 residues. Germline V gene data show CDR1 as LGHNA and CDR2 as YNFKEQ. With 4 bases removed from V and 0 bases from J, the gap between germline ends came to 9 bases. CDR3 in DNA: TGTGCCAGCAGCCCCAAGCAGGCAACTAATGAAAAACTGTTTTTT. Its protein product is CASSPKQATNEKLFF.

The chain combines TRBV6-2 or TRBV6-3 with TRBJ2-7, with unresolved D. The germline V gene has CDR1 MNHEY and CDR2 SVGEGT. V was pared by 2 bases and J by 5 bases, with 4 bases between. CDR3 length: 11 residues. As DNA, the CDR3 is TGTGCCAGCAGTTACGGTCACGAGCAGTACTTC. It specifies CASSYGHEQYF.

The CDR3 DNA sequence: TGTGCCAGCACTCCTCGCCGGGACAGGGACCTGTACGAGCAGTACTTC. Translating it yields CASTPRRDRDLYEQYF. This chain links TRBV5-5 with TRBJ2-7, with 9 bases lining up with TRBD1. V shed 6 bases, J shed 4 bases, and the junction held 14 bases outside the gene matches. This CDR3 is built from 16 residues. In germline, CDR1 is SGHKS, CDR2 YYEKEE (reference sequence).

A word on this clonotype: This could be a read error, since a much larger clone is one nucleotide away. This sequence joins TRBV6-2 or TRBV6-3 and TRBJ2-7; no clear D. The CDR3 spans 15 residues. Germline lookup yields CDR1 MNHEY and CDR2 SVGEGT. The CDR3 region has the DNA TGTGCCAGCAGTTTCGACGGCGGCGGACCCTACGAGCAGCACTTC. Its protein is CASSFDGGGPYEQHF.

There are many counts of this clonotype. This chain joins TRBV7-9 and TRBJ2-3, with TRBD2 identical over 10 bases. The CDR3 has 16 residues. The V gene end was trimmed by 6 bases and the J gene end by 2 bases; junction bases not matched to a gene: 8. Germline V gives CDR1 SEHNR, CDR2 FQNEAQ (reference sequence). This CDR3 reads CASRIIAGGPTDTQYF. CDR3 DNA sequence: TGTGCCAGCAGGATCATAGCGGGAGGACCCACAGATACGCAGTATTTT.

This clonotype was detected ten times or more. This chain uses TRBV4-2 with TRBJ2-7, with 8 bases lining up with TRBD2. The J segment lost 6 bases and the V segment lost 6 bases, leaving 13 bases of the junction unmatched. CDR3 length: 15 residues. Germline assignment: CDR1 LGHNA and CDR2 YNFKEQ. The chain's CDR3 is CASSTGLRGDFEQYF. The DNA for the CDR3 is TGTGCCAGCAGTACAGGACTGCGGGGGGACTTCGAGCAGTACTTC.

A few counts support this clonotype. The chain combines TRBV6-2 or TRBV6-3 with TRBJ2-4; 7 bases fit TRBD1. Trimming removed 10 bases from V and 8 bases from J; junction bases left unmatched: 11. Germline values: CDR1 MNHEY, CDR2 SVGEGT. The CDR3 is made up of 13 amino acids. DNA of the CDR3: TGTGCCACCACGGGACAGCTGTCATACATTCAGTACTTC. This sequence encodes CATTGQLSYIQYF.

The chain has TRBV27 and TRBJ2-7, with 8 bases that match TRBD1. Germline V gene sequence: CDR1 MNHEY, CDR2 SMNVEV (reference sequence). V gave up 3 bases and J gave up 2 bases; unmatched junction bases: 9. CDR3 size: 16 residues. The CDR3 spells CASSFGPGQETYEQYF. The CDR3 DNA follows: TGTGCCAGCAGTTTCGGACCGGGACAGGAGACCTACGAGCAGTACTTC.

This chain's CDR3 is CASSLERSSYEQYF. The CDR3 nucleotides are TGTGCCAGCAGCTTGGAGCGGAGCTCCTACGAGCAGTACTTC. The chain employs TRBV11-2 and TRBJ2-7; D perhaps matches TRBD2 (5 bases). The CDR3 extends over 14 amino acids. From germline, CDR1 is SGHAT and CDR2 FQNNGV. V gave up 3 bases and J gave up 0 bases, with 9 bases separating them.

This clonotype was seen at least ten times. The CDR3 nucleotides are TGTGCCAGCAGTTTACGTCAAGCAGGGGGCTGGTTGGGCACAGATACGCAGTATTTT. Encoded protein: CASSLRQAGGWLGTDTQYF. The chain carries TRBV12-3 or TRBV12-4 and TRBJ2-3; TRBD1 aligns across 8 bases. This CDR3 region has 19 residues. V shed 2 bases and J 1 base; nucleotides not matched to a gene: 14.

The V and J genes are TRBV4-2 and TRBJ2-5; D uncertain. The CDR3 is 14 amino acids. Trimming stripped 0 bases from V and 5 bases from J, with 10 bases between. Germline CDR1 LGHNA, CDR2 YNFKEQ. CDR3 sequence: CASSQETTWETQYF. The CDR3, as DNA: TGTGCCAGCAGCCAAGAGACGACATGGGAGACCCAGTACTTC.

About this clonotype: One end of the junction varies from germline; a read error may be responsible. The chain has TRBV20-1 and TRBJ1-1, with D uncertain. The length of the CDR3 is 12 residues. Germline values: CDR1 DFQATT, CDR2 SNEGSKA (reference sequence). In DNA form, the CDR3 reads TGCAGTGCTAGAGATCTGAGCGGTGAAGCTTTTTTT. Encoded protein: CSARDLSGEAFF.

There are many counts of this clonotype. The chain has TRBV9 and TRBJ1-6; D call uncertain. Trimming took 0 bases from V and 2 from J, leaving 0 bases between them. Germline V gene sequence: CDR1 SGDLS, CDR2 YYNGEE. The CDR3 runs 13 residues. As DNA, the CDR3 is TGTGCCAGCAGCGTAGCCTATAATTCACCCCTCCACTTT. It encodes CASSVAYNSPLHF.

This clonotype occurred a few times. DNA of the CDR3: TGTGCCAGCAGTTTTCCCGGGCAGGCGTTCAATGAGCAGTTCTTC. As protein: CASSFPGQAFNEQFF. The chain joins TRBV12-3 or TRBV12-4 to TRBJ2-1; no firm D call. V was trimmed by 3 bases and J by 6 bases, leaving 15 bases between them. The CDR3 is 15 amino acids.

This clonotype was seen a handful of times. The V call is TRBV11-2, the J call TRBJ2-1; the match to TRBD1 covers 8 bases. CDR1 SGHAT and CDR2 FQNNGV come from the germline V gene. V was pared by 5 bases and J by 10 bases, with 16 bases of the junction left unmatched. The CDR3 length is 16 residues. The CDR3 loop reads CASSVSGQGAIVEQFF. CDR3 bases: TGTGCCAGCAGCGTATCGGGGCAGGGGGCGATAGTAGAGCAGTTCTTC.

This clonotype was counted a few times. The rearrangement links TRBV3-1 to TRBJ2-3; TRBD1 agrees at 7 bases. This CDR3 region has 14 residues. Germline CDR1 is LGHDT and CDR2 is YNNKEL (reference sequence). The ends lost 3 bases at V and 2 bases at J; junction bases unmatched: 2. The CDR3 reads CASSHGTVTDTQYF. The CDR3 DNA is TGTGCCAGCAGCCATGGGACAGTCACAGATACGCAGTATTTT.

There are many counts of this clonotype. CDR3 residues: CASSPFSPGHYNEQFF. The CDR3 DNA follows: TGTGCCAGCAGTCCCTTTTCCCCAGGGCACTACAATGAGCAGTTCTTC. The rearrangement uses TRBV28 and TRBJ2-1; perhaps TRBD1 as D (5 bases). This CDR3 is 16 amino acids long. Looked up from germline, CDR1 is MDHEN and CDR2 is SYDVKM. Trimming took off 5 bases at V and 3 bases at J, with 17 bases between the two ends. The whole variable domain, remainder taken from reference TRBV28 and TRBJ2-1, is DVKVTQSSRYLVKRTGEKVFLECVQDMDHENMFWYRQDPGLGLRLIYFSYDVKMKEKGDIPEGYSVSREKKERFSLILESASTNQTSMYLCASSPFSPGHYNEQFFGPGTRLTVL.

The gene calls are TRBV29-1 and TRBJ2-3; tentative D call: TRBD2 (6 bases). Germline loops: CDR1 SQVTM, CDR2 ANQGSEA. The CDR3 is 13 residues long. V was cut by 2 bases and J by 10 bases, with 16 bases left in between. CDR3 bases: TGCAGCGTTGAATTCGGGGGAAGTATCGCGCAGTATTTT. Residues: CSVEFGGSIAQYF.

This clonotype showed up many times. The chain uses TRBV7-6 and TRBJ2-7; the match to TRBD1 covers 8 bases. Germline V gene data show CDR1 as SGHVS and CDR2 as FNYEAQ. The J segment lost 5 bases and the V segment lost 10 bases, leaving 4 bases of the junction unmatched. The CDR3 is made up of 11 amino acids. The CDR3 spells CATRQGHEQYF. The CDR3 nucleotides read TGTGCCACTAGACAGGGGCACGAGCAGTACTTC.

This clonotype was seen a few times. The rearrangement links TRBV4-2 to TRBJ2-7; TRBD2 aligns across 12 bases. Germline trimming cut 2 bases from V and 2 bases from J; bases unmatched to any gene: 7. This CDR3 contains 17 residues. Germline CDR1 LGHNA, CDR2 YNFKEQ. CDR3 in DNA: TGTGCCAGCAGCCAACAGGGACTAGCGGGCAGCCCCTACGAGCAGTACTTC. Its translation is CASSQQGLAGSPYEQYF.

This clonotype was seen more than once but under ten times. The CDR3 reads CASSRRDRLKVGTEAFF. The CDR3 nucleotides are TGTGCCAGCTCACGACGGGACAGGCTCAAGGTAGGCACTGAAGCTTTCTTT. The chain links TRBV18 to TRBJ1-1; 8 positions match TRBD1. CDR1 KGHSH and CDR2 LQKENI come from the germline V gene. With V trimmed by 4 bases and J by 4 bases, 14 bases remained unmatched. The CDR3 has 17 amino acids.

This clonotype has just a few counts. V and J are TRBV6-6 and TRBJ2-7; no reliable D call. Germline assignment: CDR1 MNHNY and CDR2 SVGAGI (reference sequence). Trimming pared 11 bases from V and 6 bases from J, leaving 17 bases between. CDR3 size: 12 residues. CDR3 sequence (DNA): TGTGCCGGAGCCGGCCCCAGGCTCGAGCAGTACTTC. Translating it yields CAGAGPRLEQYF.

The chain has TRBV15 and TRBJ2-7; 12 bases fit TRBD2. V was pared by 0 bases and J by 3 bases, with 15 bases of the junction left unmatched. This CDR3 has 20 residues. Germline CDR1 reads LNHNV; CDR2 reads YYDKDF (reference sequence). CDR3 sequence: CATSRDTGRLAGGQGYEQYF. In DNA form, the CDR3 reads TGTGCCACCAGCAGAGATACCGGTCGTCTAGCGGGAGGGCAGGGCTACGAGCAGTACTTC.

This clonotype came up a few times. This sequence joins TRBV12-3 or TRBV12-4 and TRBJ2-7, with 10 positions matching TRBD1. V shed 6 bases, J shed 6 bases, and the junction held 5 bases outside the gene matches. The CDR3 has 13 amino acids. The CDR3 nucleotides read TGTGCCAGCAGATCCGGGACAGGGGTCGAGCAGTACTTC. Protein sequence: CASRSGTGVEQYF.

This clonotype has more than one count but fewer than ten. The CDR3 carries no conserved terminal phenylalanine or tryptophan, so it likely arises from a read error. Because the CDR3's place on the DNA is in doubt, the DNA is left out and the CDR3 is given as listed by TCRdb. The chain has TRBV11-2 and TRBJ2-3; TRBD1, the table's D call, was not compared with the DNA. In germline, CDR1 is SGHAT, CDR2 FQNNGV. Both ends counted, the CDR3 spans 11 residues. The CDR3 loop is CASSLDGAPSV.

Many counts were recorded for this clonotype. The V call is TRBV3-1, the J call TRBJ2-3, with no clear D. Deletions cut 0 bases from V and 7 bases from J, with 5 bases between. CDR1 and CDR2 from the germline V gene are LGHDT and YNNKEL (reference sequence). The CDR3 length is 12 residues. The CDR3 region is CASSQDLNTQYF. Here the CDR3 DNA reads TGTGCCAGCAGCCAAGATTTAAATACGCAGTATTTT.

This clonotype has only a few counts. This chain joins TRBV4-3 and TRBJ2-7, with D unresolved. Deletions cut 0 bases from V and 1 base from J, with 13 bases between. This CDR3 has 16 amino acids. Per germline, CDR1 LGHNA and CDR2 YSLEER. CDR3 DNA sequence: TGCGCCAGCAGCCAAGATCTTGGGGTTTTGTCCTACGAGCAGTACTTC. It is translated as CASSQDLGVLSYEQYF.